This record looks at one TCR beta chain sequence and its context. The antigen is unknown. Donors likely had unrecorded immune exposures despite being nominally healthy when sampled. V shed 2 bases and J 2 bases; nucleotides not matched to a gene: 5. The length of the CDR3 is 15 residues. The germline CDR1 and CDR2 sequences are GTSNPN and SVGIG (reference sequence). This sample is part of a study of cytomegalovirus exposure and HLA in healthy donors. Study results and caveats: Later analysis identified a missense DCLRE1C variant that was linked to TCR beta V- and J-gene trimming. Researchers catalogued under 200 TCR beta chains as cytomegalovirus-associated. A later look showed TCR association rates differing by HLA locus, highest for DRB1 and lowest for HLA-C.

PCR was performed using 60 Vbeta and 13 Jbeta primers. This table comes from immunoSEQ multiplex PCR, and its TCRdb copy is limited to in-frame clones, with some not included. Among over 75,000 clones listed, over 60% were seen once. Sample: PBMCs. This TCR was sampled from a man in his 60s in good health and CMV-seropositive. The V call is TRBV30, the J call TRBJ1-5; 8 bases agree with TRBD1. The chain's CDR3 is CAWSPTGVRNQPQHF. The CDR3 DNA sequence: TGTGCCTGGAGTCCGACAGGGGTGCGCAATCAGCCCCAGCATTTT.